Listed here are 7 T cell receptor beta chains from one sample, sequenced in a study of blood T cell repertoires in COVID-19. Assay used: immunoSEQ multiplex PCR; TCRdb lists only in-frame clones, some missing. This repertoire shows 240,000 or so clones, around 83% found once; its top ten account for about 3.2%. The sample comprised peripheral blood. Receptors were obtained from a woman aged 18-29 years with acute or convalescent COVID-19.

The chain uses TRBV18 and TRBJ2-7; 9 positions agree with TRBD1. Germline values: CDR1 KGHSH, CDR2 LQKENI. This CDR3 is built from 14 residues. J gave up 6 bases and V 2 bases, and 5 bases lay outside the gene matches. CDR3 sequence: CASSPDRGMFEQYF. CDR3 in DNA: TGTGCCAGCTCACCAGACAGGGGGATGTTCGAGCAGTACTTC.

This clone was counted a few times. The gene calls are TRBV6-6 and TRBJ2-7, with 10 bases identical to TRBD1. CDR1 is MNHNY and CDR2 is SVGAGI in the germline V gene (reference sequence). The CDR3 length is 15 residues. The V segment lost 4 bases and the J segment 0 bases; nucleotides outside the gene matches: 3. The CDR3 region has the DNA TGTGCCAGCAGTTGGACAGGGGGTAGCTCCTACGAGCAGTACTTC. This encodes CASSWTGGSSYEQYF.

The J gene is TRBJ2-2, the V gene TRBV5-1, with TRBD2 matching over 8 bases. The CDR3 has 17 amino acids. The junction had 4 bases not matched to a gene; V was cut back by 0 bases and J by 0 bases. Germline CDR1 and CDR2: SGHRS and YFSETQ. CDR3 coding DNA: TGCGCCAGCAGCTTGGCCGGGGGACTAGCGAACACCGGGGAGCTGTTTTTT. It specifies CASSLAGGLANTGELFF.

The chain recombines TRBV19 with TRBJ1-5, with 8 nucleotides matching TRBD1. Per the germline V gene, CDR1 is LNHDA and CDR2 is SQIVND (reference sequence). V lost 3 bases to trimming and J lost 4 bases; unmatched junction nucleotides: 2. CDR3 length: 14 residues. In DNA form, the CDR3 reads TGTGCCAGTAGTATCCGACAGGGGAATCAGCCCCAGCATTTT. Its translation: CASSIRQGNQPQHF.

The chain joins TRBV29-1 to TRBJ2-1, with D possibly being TRBD1 (5 bases). Trimming pared 7 bases from V and 0 bases from J, leaving 13 bases between. The CDR3 totals 14 residues. Germline CDR1 and CDR2: SQVTM and ANQGSEA. The chain's CDR3 is CSASTGFSYNEQFF. DNA for the CDR3: TGCAGCGCCTCCACAGGATTCTCCTACAATGAGCAGTTCTTC.

The chain joins TRBV30 to TRBJ2-1; 8 bases agree with TRBD2. CDR1 is GTSNPN, CDR2 SVGIG, per germline (reference sequence). J was trimmed by 8 bases and V by 1 base; bases with no gene match: 25. The CDR3 totals 20 residues. CDR3 DNA sequence: TGTGCCTGGAGTGCGGGGCGGGAGGCTAAGTACCTGGTCTTGGGCCATGAGCAGTTCTTC. It is translated as CAWSAGREAKYLVLGHEQFF.

The rearrangement joins TRBV4-1 to TRBJ1-5; D is unresolved. The ends were cut back, 0 bases at V and 2 bases at J, with 11 bases in the middle. CDR1 and CDR2 (germline): MGHRA, YSYEKL. The CDR3 sequence is 16 residues long. The CDR3 nucleotides read TGCGCCAGCAGCCAAGAACGCGGCGCGGGCAATCAGCCCCAGCATTTT. This sequence encodes CASSQERGAGNQPQHF.